The sample holds a few counts of the clone carrying this T cell receptor beta chain. Grouping used clinical history reported by participants in a survey and questionnaire. Trimming removed 4 bases at V and 5 bases at J, with 17 bases between. This CDR3 region has 15 residues. Germline V lookup: CDR1 SGDLS, CDR2 YYNGEE. The entry originates in a study of blood T cell repertoires in COVID-19. TCRdb's copy holds only in-frame clones and misses some; the assay was immunoSEQ multiplex PCR. The sample contains 140,000 or so clones, just under 85% of which appear only once. V usage is TRBV9 and J usage is TRBJ2-3, with a possible D match to TRBD2 (6 bases). The TCR was taken from a woman aged 45-65 years with acute COVID-19. The specimen sequenced was PBMCs or T cells enriched from blood (not recorded which). This chain's CDR3 is CASSLLGDWRDTQYF. CDR3 sequence (DNA): TGTGCCAGCAGCCTCCTTGGGGACTGGCGAGATACGCAGTATTTT.